The entry below gives a single T cell receptor beta chain sequence along with its context. This clone has only one observation. Its specific antigen is unknown. There are no base qualities to consult, and no much larger clone falls within one base. The library relied on the immunoSEQ multiplex PCR assay. In its TCRdb copy, this immuneACCESS table keeps in-frame sequences only and misses some clones. Where compared with another copy, unresolved V genes explain less than half of these, and the others have no known cause. This sample is represented by around 110,000 clones; over 90% of them were singletons. The ten most abundant clones make up less than 3.5% of the sample. These data are taken from a study of control samples from healthy donors and cancer patients (dated by TCRdb to the early 2020s). The germline V gene encodes CDR1 SNHLY and CDR2 FYNNEI. The CDR3 measures 18 amino acids from cysteine to phenylalanine. The retained sequence is limited to the CDR3, 54 bases, with the frame set at the first base. Trimming removed 6 bases from V and 4 bases from J; the gene matches leave 15 bases unexplained.

The sequence is built from TRBV2 and TRBJ2-7; a stretch of 13 junction bases matches TRBD2. This receptor was identified in a man in his thirties or forties in good health. The specimen was blood. The sequenced DNA is TGTGCCAGCAGCACCCCAACTAGCGGGGGGGATAGCCTTTACGAGCAGTACTTC. This is translated as CASSTPTSGGDSLYEQYF. The entire variable domain, with the stretches around the CDR3 drawn from the reference TRBV2 and TRBJ2-7 proteins, is EPEVTQTPSHQVTQMGQEVILRCVPISNHLYFYWYRQILGQKVEFLVSFYNNEISEKSEIFDDQFSVERPDGSNFTLKIRSTKLEDSAMYFCASSTPTSGGDSLYEQYFGPGTRLTVT.